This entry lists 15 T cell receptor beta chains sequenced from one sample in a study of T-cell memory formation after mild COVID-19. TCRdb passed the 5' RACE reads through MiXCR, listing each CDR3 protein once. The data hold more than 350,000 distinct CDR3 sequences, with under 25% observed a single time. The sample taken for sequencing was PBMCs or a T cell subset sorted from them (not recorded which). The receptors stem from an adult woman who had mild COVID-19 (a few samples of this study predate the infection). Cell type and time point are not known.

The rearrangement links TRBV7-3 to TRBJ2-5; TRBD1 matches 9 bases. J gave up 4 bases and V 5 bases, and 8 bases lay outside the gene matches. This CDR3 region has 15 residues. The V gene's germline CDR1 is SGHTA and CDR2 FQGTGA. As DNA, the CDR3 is TGTGCCAGCAGCCTCCGAAGGACAGGGGTAGAGACCCAGTACTTC. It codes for CASSLRRTGVETQYF.

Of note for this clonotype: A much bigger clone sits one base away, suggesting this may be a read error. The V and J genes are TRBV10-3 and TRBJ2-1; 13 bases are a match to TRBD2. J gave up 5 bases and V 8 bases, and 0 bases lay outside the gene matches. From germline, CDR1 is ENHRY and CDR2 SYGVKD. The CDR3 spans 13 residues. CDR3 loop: CAIGLAGDNEQFF. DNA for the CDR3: TGTGCCATCGGACTAGCGGGAGACAATGAGCAGTTCTTC.

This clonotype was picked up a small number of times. In DNA, the CDR3 is TGTGCCAGCAGCTTAGCGGGGACACCAAACACTGAAGCTTTCTTT. Its translation: CASSLAGTPNTEAFF. The V call is TRBV7-2, the J call TRBJ1-1; tentative D call: TRBD1 (6 bases). The CDR3 runs to 15 residues. The germline CDR1 and CDR2 sequences are SGHTA and FQGNSA. Trimming removed 0 bases at V and 2 bases at J, with 10 bases between.

The DNA of the CDR3 is TGTGCCAGCAGCCAGACAGGGGGGAACACAGATACGCAGTATTTT. Translating gives CASSQTGGNTDTQYF. J is TRBJ2-3 and V is TRBV7-3; 9 nucleotides agree with TRBD1. The CDR3 is made up of 15 amino acids. Trimming took 5 bases from V and 2 from J; bases not matched to a gene: 5. Germline V CDR1 and CDR2: SGHTA, FQGTGA. The full variable domain, completed using reference TRBV7-3 and TRBJ2-3, is GAGVSQTPSNKVTEKGKYVELRCDPISGHTALYWYRQSLGQGPEFLIYFQGTGAADDSGLPNDRFFAVRPEGSVSTLKIQRTERGDSAVYLCASSQTGGNTDTQYFGPGTRLTVL.

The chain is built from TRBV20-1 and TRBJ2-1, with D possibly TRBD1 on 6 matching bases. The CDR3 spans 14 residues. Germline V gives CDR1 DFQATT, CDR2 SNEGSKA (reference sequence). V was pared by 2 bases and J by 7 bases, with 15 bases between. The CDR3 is CSARSQGLGNEQFF. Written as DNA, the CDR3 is TGCAGTGCTAGAAGCCAGGGGTTGGGGAATGAGCAGTTCTTC.

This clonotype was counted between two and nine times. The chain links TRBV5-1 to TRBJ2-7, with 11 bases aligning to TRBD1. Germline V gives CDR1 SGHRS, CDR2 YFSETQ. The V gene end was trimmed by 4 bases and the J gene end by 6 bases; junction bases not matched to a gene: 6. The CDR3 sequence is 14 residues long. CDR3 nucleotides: TGCGCCAGCAGCGCAGGGACAGGGGGGCGCGAGCAGTACTTC. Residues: CASSAGTGGREQYF.

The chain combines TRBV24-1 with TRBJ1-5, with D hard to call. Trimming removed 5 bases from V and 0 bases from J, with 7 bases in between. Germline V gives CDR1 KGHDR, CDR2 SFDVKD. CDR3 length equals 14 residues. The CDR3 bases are TGTGCCACCAGTGCGGGCTCTAGCAATCAGCCCCAGCATTTT. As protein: CATSAGSSNQPQHF.

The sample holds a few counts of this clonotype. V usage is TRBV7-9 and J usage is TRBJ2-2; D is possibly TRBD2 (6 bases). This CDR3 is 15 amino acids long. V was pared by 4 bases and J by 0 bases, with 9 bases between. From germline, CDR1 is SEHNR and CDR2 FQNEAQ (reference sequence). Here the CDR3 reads CASSSGTPNTGELFF. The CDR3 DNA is TGTGCCAGCAGCTCCGGGACTCCGAACACCGGGGAGCTGTTTTTT.

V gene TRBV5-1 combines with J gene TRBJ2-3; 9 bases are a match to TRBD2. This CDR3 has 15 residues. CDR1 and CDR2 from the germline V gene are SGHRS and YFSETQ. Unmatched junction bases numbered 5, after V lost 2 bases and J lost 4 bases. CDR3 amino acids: CASSFSAGGPDTQYF. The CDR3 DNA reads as TGCGCCAGCAGCTTCTCAGCGGGAGGACCAGATACGCAGTATTTT. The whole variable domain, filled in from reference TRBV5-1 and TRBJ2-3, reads KAGVTQTPRYLIKTRGQQVTLSCSPISGHRSVSWYQQTPGQGLQFLFEYFSETQRNKGNFPGRFSGRQFSNSRSEMNVSTLELGDSALYLCASSFSAGGPDTQYFGPGTRLTVL.

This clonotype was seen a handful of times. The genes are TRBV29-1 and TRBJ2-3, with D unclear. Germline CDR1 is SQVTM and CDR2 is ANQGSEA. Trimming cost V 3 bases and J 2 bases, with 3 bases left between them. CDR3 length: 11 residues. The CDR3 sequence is CSVDFTDTQYF. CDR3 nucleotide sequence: TGCAGCGTTGATTTCACAGATACGCAGTATTTT.

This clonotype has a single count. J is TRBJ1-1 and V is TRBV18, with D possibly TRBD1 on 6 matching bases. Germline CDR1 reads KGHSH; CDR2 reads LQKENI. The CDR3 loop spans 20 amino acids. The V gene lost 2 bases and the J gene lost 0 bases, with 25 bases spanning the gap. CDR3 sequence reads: CASSPNGFSDRAVMNTEAFF. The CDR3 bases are TGTGCCAGCTCACCAAATGGCTTCTCGGACAGAGCTGTCATGAACACTGAAGCTTTCTTT.

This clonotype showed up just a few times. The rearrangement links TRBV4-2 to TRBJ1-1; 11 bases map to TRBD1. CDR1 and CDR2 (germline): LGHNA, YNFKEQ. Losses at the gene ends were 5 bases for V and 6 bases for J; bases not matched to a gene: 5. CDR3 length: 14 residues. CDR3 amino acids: CASSMGGQGAEAFF. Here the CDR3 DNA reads TGTGCCAGCAGCATGGGGGGACAGGGGGCTGAAGCTTTCTTT.

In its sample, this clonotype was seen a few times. The CDR3: CSVEDRMGYGYTF. In nucleotides, the CDR3 is TGCAGCGTTGAAGATCGGATGGGTTATGGCTACACCTTC. The chain combines TRBV29-1 with TRBJ1-2; D gene ambiguous. The CDR3 contains 13 residues. V lost 0 bases to trimming and J lost 5 bases, with 10 bases between them. Germline CDR1 SQVTM, CDR2 ANQGSEA. Full variable domain (remainder filled in from reference TRBV29-1 and TRBJ1-2): SAVISQKPSRDICQRGTSLTIQCQVDSQVTMMFWYRQQPGQSLTLIATANQGSEATYESGFVIDKFPISRPNLTFSTLTVSNMSPEDSSIYLCSVEDRMGYGYTFGSGTRLTVV.

The CDR3 DNA is TGTGCCACCAGTGATTTGGCCACGGGGGGCAATGAGCAGTTCTTC. It translates to CATSDLATGGNEQFF. The chain combines TRBV24-1 with TRBJ2-1, with TRBD2 identical over 7 bases. Germline V CDR1 and CDR2: KGHDR, SFDVKD. The CDR3 extends over 15 amino acids. With 0 bases clipped from V and 6 bases from J, the junction kept 4 bases outside the gene matches.

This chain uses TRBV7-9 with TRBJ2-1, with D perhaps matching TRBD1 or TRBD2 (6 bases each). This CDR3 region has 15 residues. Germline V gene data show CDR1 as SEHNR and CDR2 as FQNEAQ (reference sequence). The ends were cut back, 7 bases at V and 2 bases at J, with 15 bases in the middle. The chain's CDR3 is CASTKIGGAYNEQFF. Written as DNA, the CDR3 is TGTGCCAGCACTAAGATCGGGGGCGCCTACAATGAGCAGTTCTTC.